A selection of T cell receptor beta chains follows, all from one sample in a study of T cells expressing NK-cell markers. TCRdb re-called the 5' RACE reads and catalogs CDR3 proteins one per entry, DNA excluded. Its table records roughly 280,000 distinct CDR3 sequences. Sequences were obtained from blood T cells: a sorted CD56 or NKG2C T cell subset, CD4+ or CD8+ T cells, or bulk PBMC T cells (not recorded which). The receptors derive from a man aged 18 to 30 in good health. Each CDR3 is given with its conserved first and last residue. The order of the fields is J gene, V gene, CDR3 protein.

TRBJ2-2	TRBV7-9	CASSSWASNTGELFF
TRBJ2-1	TRBV29-1	CSVVSGGYNEQFF
TRBJ2-3	TRBV3-1	CASRRFGQTDTQYF
TRBJ2-1	TRBV6-5	CASIPTRGVDEQFF
TRBJ1-2	TRBV20-1	CSARRETGTAFGYTF
TRBJ2-7	TRBV20-1	CSALAGGPYEQYF
TRBJ1-5	TRBV5-6	CASSQNKNRVGQPQHF
TRBJ2-7	TRBV7-2	CASSIDRGRANEQYF
TRBJ1-5	TRBV6-2/TRBV6-3	CASSSLSRPDGPQHF
TRBJ2-2	TRBV5-1	CASSLVAAGELFF
TRBJ2-3	TRBV20-1	CSARTSGMPDTQYF
TRBJ2-3	TRBV12-3/TRBV12-4	CASSFSGDTQYF
TRBJ1-1	TRBV7-2	CASSFSRNMNTEAFF
TRBJ2-6	TRBV12-3/TRBV12-4	CASTPDRGESGANVLTF
TRBJ1-5	TRBV7-9	CASSLARVGRPNQPQHF